This TCR beta chain derives from a study of T cell repertoires in cytomegalovirus infection. Whole-study context: Shared public TCR beta signatures pointed to both CMV infection and a matching HLA type.

MiXCR was run by TCRdb on the reads, yielding one entry per CDR3 protein. This sample has about 320,000 distinct CDR3 sequences, with more than 8% found just once. Study-wide findings and caveats: HLA-C-restricted CMV clonotypes gave the most frequent clonotype in two of eight donors. Carriers of CMV and the relevant HLA type were discriminated by public TCR beta frequency.

The V gene's germline CDR1 is LGHNA and CDR2 YSLEER. The CDR3 sequence is 15 residues long. The V gene lost 5 bases and the J gene lost 1 base, with 12 bases spanning the gap. In its sample, this clonotype was seen many times. The antigen is undetermined. The specimen sequenced was PBMCs. V gene TRBV4-3 combines with J gene TRBJ2-4; D might be TRBD1 or TRBD2, each matching 5 bases. This clonotype was sampled from a human donor in good health (CMV status not recorded). Some clones in this sample may be carry-over from other donors' samples. CDR3 sequence (DNA): TGCGCCAGCAGCGAGCTGGGGGAGGCCAAAAACATTCAGTACTTC. It yields the protein CASSELGEAKNIQYF.